This T cell receptor (beta chain) was sequenced for a study of cytomegalovirus exposure and HLA in healthy donors. Both 60 Vbeta primers and 13 Jbeta primers went into the PCR. Clones were sequenced by immunoSEQ multiplex PCR, and TCRdb holds only the in-frame ones, with some missing. The data show 210,000 or so clones, approximately 80% seen once. Points from the study as a whole: By a later analysis, the bulk of CMV-associated TCR beta chains appeared HLA-restricted. Earlier findings revealed that most TCR beta V segments proved productive either about 87% or about 30% of the time.

On this clone: What it recognizes is unknown.

V dropped 1 base and J dropped 1 base, with 5 bases sitting between them. In germline, CDR1 is SGHTA, CDR2 FQGNSA. The CDR3 totals 14 residues. This TCR was sampled from a boy aged 2-9 years in good health and CMV-seronegative. Sample: PBMCs. The gene calls are TRBV7-2 and TRBJ1-3; D is uncertain. The CDR3 DNA is TGTGCCAGCAGCTTAGAACTATCTGGAAACACCATATATTTT. Its translation is CASSLELSGNTIYF.